This entry describes one TCR beta chain. Its antigen remains unknown. CDR3 size: 15 residues. Germline CDR1 reads PRHDT; CDR2 reads FYEKMQ (reference sequence). J lost 5 bases, V lost 2 bases, and 5 bases had no gene match. As for treatment: oral pan-JAK inhibitor, 5-10 mg twice daily. Punch biopsies of lesional scalp, plus peripheral blood, were taken from alopecia areata patients. This entry comes from a study of CD8+ T cells in alopecia areata. Study-wide context: Each day, treated patients took oral tofacitinib twice, at 5 to 10 mg per dose. After 6 to 18 months of tofacitinib, follow-up continued 6 months off drug. Overall study results and limits: Among the top 100, expanded CD8+ clones were significantly decreased by tofacitinib, as was scalp clonality.

The sequencing template was cDNA reverse transcribed from extracted RNA. Clones were read by immunoSEQ multiplex PCR, and TCRdb kept only the in-frame ones, dropping some. The sample includes about 130,000 clones, 45% to 60% of them seen just once. The sequence came from a human donor with alopecia areata. J is TRBJ2-1 and V is TRBV13, with 8 bases matching TRBD2. The input for sequencing was CD8+ T cells sorted from blood, taken at week 4, from a patient treated with tofacitinib. CDR3 in amino acids: CASSLRILADNEQFF. The CDR3 DNA reads as TGTGCCAGCAGCTTACGAATACTAGCGGACAATGAGCAGTTCTTC.